The 32 T cell receptor beta chains presented below share a single source sample, sequenced in a study of T cell responses to AZD1222 COVID-19 vaccine. This table comes from immunoSEQ multiplex PCR, and its TCRdb copy is limited to in-frame clones, with some not included. The sample includes some 84,000 clones, roughly 88% of them seen just once. This specimen was peripheral blood, taken 28 days after the second AZD1222 dose. These receptors all stem from an adult who received the AZD1222 COVID-19 vaccine.

This clone is a singleton in its sample. The chain's CDR3 is CSASRLAGAGTKNIQYF. In nucleotides, the CDR3 is TGCAGTGCTAGTCGACTAGCGGGAGCGGGAACCAAAAACATTCAGTACTTC. The chain employs TRBV20-1 and TRBJ2-4, with TRBD2 matching over 12 bases. This CDR3 spans 17 amino acids. Germline CDR1 and CDR2: DFQATT and SNEGSKA (reference sequence). With V trimmed by 3 bases and J by 2 bases, 8 bases remained unmatched.

The V and J genes are TRBV6-2 or TRBV6-3 and TRBJ1-1; D gene uncertain. Germline CDR1 MNHEY, CDR2 SVGEGT. The CDR3 covers 15 residues. Trimming took off 5 bases at V and 1 base at J, with 14 bases between the two ends. The CDR3 nucleotides read TGTGCCAGCAGTCGCCCGGGTCAGCCGAACACTGAAGCTTTCTTT. Its protein is CASSRPGQPNTEAFF.

The V call is TRBV15, the J call TRBJ1-6, with a possible D match to TRBD1 (5 bases). Germline V gene data show CDR1 as LNHNV and CDR2 as YYDKDF (reference sequence). The V end was cut by 0 bases, the J end by 6 bases, with 9 bases between. The CDR3 runs to 15 residues. The CDR3 DNA sequence: TGTGCCACCAGCAGAGATTACAGGTCTAATTCACCCCTCCACTTT. Its protein is CATSRDYRSNSPLHF.

The CDR3 DNA is TGCGCCAGCAGCTTGCAGGATAACTATGGCTACACCTTC. Protein product: CASSLQDNYGYTF. The gene calls are TRBV5-1 and TRBJ1-2; D gene unclear. Germline CDR1 and CDR2: SGHRS and YFSETQ. The length of the CDR3 is 13 residues. Trimming stripped 1 base from V and 1 base from J, with 5 bases between.

The CDR3 sequence: CASSSPGQTIYGYTF. The CDR3 DNA is TGTGCCAGCAGCTCACCGGGACAGACGATCTATGGCTACACCTTC. This chain uses TRBV6-5 with TRBJ1-2; 7 bases align to TRBD1. CDR1 MNHEY and CDR2 SVGAGI come from the germline V gene. V lost 6 bases, J lost 4 bases, and 11 bases stayed unmatched. The CDR3 sequence is 15 residues long.

This clone occurred once. The gene calls are TRBV7-9 and TRBJ2-1; 7 bases map to TRBD2. Unmatched junction bases numbered 12, after V lost 5 bases and J lost 14 bases. The CDR3 is made up of 13 amino acids. Germline CDR1 SEHNR, CDR2 FQNEAQ (reference sequence). The CDR3 region has the DNA TGTGCCAGCAGCCCATTAGCGGGCCGACTCGAGTTCTTC. Amino acid sequence: CASSPLAGRLEFF.

The rearrangement uses TRBV2 and TRBJ2-2; D possibly corresponds to TRBD1 (6 bases). The germline gives CDR1 SNHLY, CDR2 FYNNEI. The V end was cut by 6 bases, the J end by 0 bases, with 11 bases between. The CDR3 length is 15 residues. The CDR3 spells CASSLTGSNTGELFF. DNA of the CDR3: TGTGCCAGCAGCCTGACAGGATCGAACACCGGGGAGCTGTTTTTT.

This clone was observed a few times. The V and J genes are TRBV19 and TRBJ2-7; 7 bases align to TRBD1. The germline CDR1 and CDR2 sequences are LNHDA and SQIVND (reference sequence). This CDR3 spans 15 amino acids. V was pared by 6 bases and J by 0 bases, with 8 bases of the junction left unmatched. The DNA of the CDR3 is TGTGCCAGTAGCCAGACAGGGACCCTCTCCTACGAGCAGTACTTC. Encoded protein: CASSQTGTLSYEQYF.

This rearrangement joins TRBV28 to TRBJ2-1, with D possibly matching TRBD2 (5 bases). CDR3 length: 11 amino acids. CDR1 is MDHEN, CDR2 SYDVKM, per germline. Deletions cut 7 bases from V and 10 bases from J, with 11 bases between. CDR3: CASMTTREQFF. CDR3 sequence (DNA): TGTGCCAGCATGACTACTAGGGAGCAGTTCTTC.

The chain is built from TRBV27 and TRBJ1-1; 7 bases are a match to TRBD1. V lost 6 bases to trimming and J lost 1 base; unmatched junction nucleotides: 5. The CDR3 has 14 amino acids. Germline V gene data show CDR1 as MNHEY and CDR2 as SMNVEV (reference sequence). CDR3 in amino acids: CASRIDRENTEAFF. Here the CDR3 DNA reads TGTGCCAGCAGAATTGACAGGGAGAACACTGAAGCTTTCTTT.

This clone was detected only once. The rearrangement uses TRBV27 and TRBJ2-7, with D perhaps TRBD1 (5 bases). V shed 5 bases and J shed 5 bases, with 10 bases lying between them. The germline V gene encodes CDR1 MNHEY and CDR2 SMNVEV (reference sequence). The CDR3 extends over 12 amino acids. CDR3 DNA: TGTGCCAGCAGTCACGACAGTAACGAGCAGTACTTC. As protein: CASSHDSNEQYF.

This clone was observed at least ten times. V usage is TRBV29-1 and J usage is TRBJ1-2, with 7 bases lining up with TRBD1. The germline CDR1 and CDR2 sequences are SQVTM and ANQGSEA. Trimming cost V 7 bases and J 7 bases; bases outside gene matches: 9. This CDR3 contains 12 residues. The CDR3 reads CSGRQGAGGYTF. The CDR3 DNA is TGCAGCGGTAGACAGGGTGCGGGTGGCTACACCTTC.

This chain links TRBV5-1 with TRBJ2-3; 7 bases line up with TRBD2. Germline V gene lookup returns CDR1 SGHRS and CDR2 YFSETQ. This CDR3 spans 17 amino acids. The trim removed 4 bases at V and 2 bases at J, leaving 13 bases unmatched. CDR3 in DNA: TGCGCCAGCAGCCAAAAATATCTAGCGGCGGACACAGATACGCAGTATTTT. It translates to CASSQKYLAADTDTQYF.

V usage is TRBV27 and J usage is TRBJ2-7; D is perhaps TRBD1 (7 bases). The CDR3 covers 14 residues. Germline V gene sequence: CDR1 MNHEY, CDR2 SMNVEV (reference sequence). Deletions cut 0 bases from V and 5 bases from J, with 11 bases between. CDR3 nucleotides: TGTGCCAGCAGTTTATCCAGGGGGGTCAACGAGCAGTACGTC. The encoded protein is CASSLSRGVNEQYV.

The chain recombines TRBV5-1 with TRBJ2-3; no clear D. V shed 1 base and J shed 6 bases, with 6 bases lying between them. The V gene's germline CDR1 is SGHRS and CDR2 YFSETQ. The CDR3 runs 12 residues. CDR3 in DNA: TGCGCCAGCAGCTTGAATCCGGATACGCAGTATTTT. This encodes CASSLNPDTQYF.

The chain uses TRBV20-1 and TRBJ1-3, with no clear D. Germline CDR1 DFQATT, CDR2 SNEGSKA (reference sequence). The V end lost 1 base, the J end lost 3 bases, and 1 base lay between the germline ends. CDR3 size: 11 residues. Here the CDR3 reads CSARGGNTIYF. The CDR3 DNA reads TGCAGTGCTAGAGGTGGAAACACCATATATTTT.

This chain uses TRBV29-1 with TRBJ2-2, with TRBD1 identical over 7 bases. Germline CDR1 reads SQVTM; CDR2 reads ANQGSEA. After removal of 3 bases from V and 13 bases from J, the junction contained 5 bases not matched to a gene. This CDR3 is built from 11 residues. CDR3 amino acids: CSVESGGWLFF. CDR3 sequence (DNA): TGCAGCGTTGAGTCAGGGGGTTGGCTGTTTTTT.

The rearrangement joins TRBV20-1 to TRBJ2-5; the D gene is possibly TRBD1 (5 bases). In germline, CDR1 is DFQATT, CDR2 SNEGSKA (reference sequence). This CDR3 is built from 13 residues. Trimming took 3 bases from V and 5 from J, leaving 13 bases between them. CDR3 in amino acids: CSASGQIGETQYF. CDR3 DNA sequence: TGCAGTGCTAGTGGACAAATTGGGGAGACCCAGTACTTC.

V is TRBV4-2 and J is TRBJ2-1; perhaps TRBD1 as D (6 bases). V dropped 0 bases and J dropped 8 bases, with 20 bases sitting between them. The CDR3 is 17 amino acids. From germline, CDR1 is LGHNA and CDR2 YNFKEQ. The CDR3 reads CASSQEVELRGLDEQFF. The CDR3 nucleotides are TGTGCCAGCAGCCAAGAAGTGGAACTAAGGGGGTTGGATGAGCAGTTCTTC.

This chain links TRBV12-3 or TRBV12-4 with TRBJ1-1; no clear D gene. This CDR3 region has 11 residues. V was trimmed by 7 bases and J by 3 bases, leaving 6 bases between them. CDR3 sequence (DNA): TGTGCCAGCACAGACGACACTGAAGCTTTCTTT. This sequence encodes CASTDDTEAFF.

The chain recombines TRBV6-5 with TRBJ1-4; TRBD1 matches at 7 bases. The CDR3 spans 15 residues. The V and J ends lost 4 bases and 4 bases, in that order; junction bases with no gene match: 6. The V gene's germline CDR1 is MNHEY and CDR2 SVGAGI. CDR3 amino acids: CASSSGQDYNEKLFF. In DNA form, the CDR3 reads TGTGCCAGCAGTTCCGGACAGGACTATAATGAAAAACTGTTTTTT.

This rearrangement joins TRBV6-5 to TRBJ2-1; D uncertain. CDR3 length equals 12 residues. V dropped 5 bases and J dropped 7 bases, with 9 bases sitting between them. The germline CDR1 and CDR2 sequences are MNHEY and SVGAGI. The CDR3 spells CASSQTANEQFF. As DNA, the CDR3 is TGTGCCAGCAGTCAAACAGCGAATGAGCAGTTCTTC.

Remarks on this clone: The junction does not match germline at one end; this may be a read error. The chain employs TRBV20-1 and TRBJ1-1; D might be TRBD1 (5 bases). From germline, CDR1 is DFQATT and CDR2 SNEGSKA (reference sequence). This CDR3 is 10 amino acids long. The CDR3 coding sequence is TGCAGTGCCGAGACAGATCGGACTCCGTTT. Translated, it gives CSAETDRTPF.

The chain links TRBV24-1 to TRBJ2-7; 10 bases are shared with TRBD1. The CDR3 length is 14 residues. The V gene's germline CDR1 is KGHDR and CDR2 SFDVKD. V shed 5 bases and J 4 bases; nucleotides not matched to a gene: 4. The CDR3 sequence is CATSAADRGYEQYF. The CDR3 coding sequence is TGTGCCACCAGTGCCGCGGACAGGGGGTACGAGCAGTACTTC.

The table lists this clone with a few counts. The rearrangement uses TRBV7-2 and TRBJ2-2; D not certain. The V gene lost 10 bases and the J gene lost 1 base, with 7 bases spanning the gap. The germline gives CDR1 SGHTA, CDR2 FQGNSA. This CDR3 comprises 12 residues. CDR3 bases: TGTGCCATCCAGGAGAACACCGGGGAGCTGTTTTTT. It encodes CAIQENTGELFF. Complete variable domain (other parts from reference TRBV7-2 and TRBJ2-2): GAGVSQSPSNKVTEKGKDVELRCDPISGHTALYWYRQSLGQGLEFLIYFQGNSAPDKSGLPSDRFSAERTGGSVSTLTIQRTQQEDSAVYLCAIQENTGELFFGEGSRLTVL.

This chain joins TRBV28 and TRBJ1-1, with a tentative D call TRBD1 (5 bases). The V gene's germline CDR1 is MDHEN and CDR2 SYDVKM. V was trimmed by 5 bases and J by 1 base, leaving 11 bases between them. The CDR3 is 14 amino acids. This CDR3 reads CASSRGRRNTEAFF. CDR3 sequence (DNA): TGTGCCAGCAGTAGGGGCAGGAGGAACACTGAAGCTTTCTTT.

This clone showed up just once. The chain combines TRBV11-3 with TRBJ1-5, with TRBD1 identical over 7 bases. Trimming cost V 1 base and J 0 bases; bases outside gene matches: 6. From germline, CDR1 is SGHNT and CDR2 YENEEA. The CDR3 spans 17 residues. This CDR3 reads CASSLVDREYSNQPQHF. CDR3 bases: TGTGCCAGCAGCTTAGTCGACAGGGAGTATAGCAATCAGCCCCAGCATTTT.

This clone was counted once. The CDR3 region is CASSLGLRGPYSNQPQHF. The CDR3 nucleotides read TGTGCCAGCAGCTTAGGATTGAGGGGACCTTATAGCAATCAGCCCCAGCATTTT. The J gene is TRBJ1-5, the V gene TRBV11-2; a weak D match, TRBD1 (5 bases). Trimming left V 1 base short and J 0 bases short, with 16 bases between. This CDR3 region has 18 residues. Germline CDR1 and CDR2: SGHAT and FQNNGV.

The chain employs TRBV5-1 and TRBJ2-1, with 7 bases matching TRBD2. The germline gives CDR1 SGHRS, CDR2 YFSETQ. V lost 4 bases, J lost 0 bases, and 4 bases stayed unmatched. The CDR3 spans 15 residues. CDR3 in amino acids: CASSRAGSSYNEQFF. CDR3 nucleotide sequence: TGCGCCAGCAGCCGAGCGGGAAGCTCCTACAATGAGCAGTTCTTC.

The chain couples TRBV4-3 to TRBJ1-5; tentative D call: TRBD1 (5 bases). Trimming cost V 2 bases and J 3 bases, with 11 bases left between them. Germline CDR1 is LGHNA and CDR2 is YSLEER. The CDR3 length is 15 residues. The CDR3 DNA sequence: TGCGCCAGCAGCCAACAGGAAGGGGTCAATCAGCCCCAGCATTTT. It translates to CASSQQEGVNQPQHF.

The genes are TRBV4-3 and TRBJ1-2; a possible D gene is TRBD1 (5 bases). V shed 0 bases and J shed 2 bases, with 10 bases lying between them. Germline V gene data show CDR1 as LGHNA and CDR2 as YSLEER. This CDR3 contains 15 residues. The DNA for the CDR3 is TGCGCCAGCAGCCAAGAGGGGCAGGCGAACTATGGCTACACCTTC. Its translation is CASSQEGQANYGYTF.

The chain recombines TRBV6-5 with TRBJ1-1; 9 bases match TRBD1. The CDR3 runs 15 residues. The trim removed 6 bases at V and 3 bases at J, leaving 8 bases unmatched. CDR1 is MNHEY and CDR2 is SVGAGI in the germline V gene. Written as DNA, the CDR3 is TGTGCCAGCAGAACTCAGGGACAGGGTCACACTGAAGCTTTCTTT. Amino acids: CASRTQGQGHTEAFF.